The 12 T cell receptor beta chains given below trace back to one sample, sequenced in a study of CD8+ T cells in alopecia areata. cDNA prepared by RNA extraction and subsequent reverse transcription served as the template for sequencing. Repertoires were generated with immunoSEQ multiplex PCR, while TCRdb's copy carries only in-frame clones and drops some. Found here are roughly 140,000 clones, about three fifths of them singletons; the top ten hold about 40%. The sample taken for sequencing was CD8+ T cells sorted from blood. The source is a human donor in good health.

The V call is TRBV20-1, the J call TRBJ2-1, with D perhaps TRBD2 (6 bases). The CDR3 runs to 11 residues. Trimming left V 3 bases short and J 8 bases short, with 8 bases between. Germline V gene lookup returns CDR1 DFQATT and CDR2 SNEGSKA (reference sequence). CDR3 in amino acids: CSARVADEQFF. DNA of the CDR3: TGCAGTGCTAGGGTAGCGGATGAGCAGTTCTTC.

This clone was picked up one time. CDR3 DNA sequence: TGCAGCGCCTTGGAAACAGGCGGCTACACCTTC. Translated: CSALETGGYTF. The V and J genes are TRBV29-1 and TRBJ1-2; D is perhaps TRBD1 (5 bases). CDR1 SQVTM and CDR2 ANQGSEA come from the germline V gene. Trimming took 7 bases from V and 8 from J, leaving 14 bases between them. The CDR3 has 11 residues. The entire variable domain, with the rest obtained from reference TRBV29-1 and TRBJ1-2, is as follows: SAVISQKPSRDICQRGTSLTIQCQVDSQVTMMFWYRQQPGQSLTLIATANQGSEATYESGFVIDKFPISRPNLTFSTLTVSNMSPEDSSIYLCSALETGGYTFGSGTRLTVV.

The chain links TRBV4-2 to TRBJ1-2; 7 bases align to TRBD1. The CDR3 is 15 residues long. J was trimmed by 4 bases and V by 4 bases; bases with no gene match: 9. Germline V CDR1 and CDR2: LGHNA, YNFKEQ. CDR3 sequence: CASSPDRTFGYGYTF. CDR3 DNA sequence: TGTGCCAGCAGCCCGGACAGGACCTTTGGCTATGGCTACACCTTC.

V gene TRBV27 combines with J gene TRBJ2-7; 7 nucleotides line up with TRBD1. Germline CDR1 reads MNHEY; CDR2 reads SMNVEV (reference sequence). The CDR3 runs 14 residues. The trim removed 2 bases at V and 1 base at J, leaving 2 bases unmatched. The CDR3 DNA reads as TGTGCCAGCAGTTTAGGGACAGCATCCTACGAGCAGTACTTC. Residues: CASSLGTASYEQYF.

The genes are TRBV15 and TRBJ2-7, with D uncertain. With 5 bases removed from V and 3 bases from J, the gap between germline ends came to 8 bases. The CDR3 totals 12 residues. Germline values: CDR1 LNHNV, CDR2 YYDKDF (reference sequence). CDR3 coding DNA: TGTGCCACCAGCGAACTCGACTACGAGCAGTACTTC. It encodes CATSELDYEQYF.

The chain is built from TRBV6-5 and TRBJ1-1, with D tentatively TRBD1 (6 bases). The CDR3 runs to 13 residues. The V gene's germline CDR1 is MNHEY and CDR2 SVGAGI. The V end lost 10 bases, the J end lost 0 bases, and 12 bases lay between the germline ends. The DNA of the CDR3 is TGTGCCATCAACAGGGACTTGAACACTGAAGCTTTCTTT. Residues: CAINRDLNTEAFF.

The V and J genes are TRBV15 and TRBJ2-6, with a possible D match to TRBD1 (6 bases). V lost 4 bases and J 1 base, leaving 8 bases between the germline ends. This CDR3 has 15 amino acids. Per the germline V gene, CDR1 is LNHNV and CDR2 is YYDKDF (reference sequence). The CDR3 is CATSKQGSGANVLTF. In DNA, the CDR3 is TGTGCCACCAGCAAACAGGGTTCTGGGGCCAACGTCCTGACTTTC.

This clone was counted between two and nine times. The chain combines TRBV7-9 with TRBJ2-5; unclear D gene. Germline CDR1 SEHNR, CDR2 FQNEAQ (reference sequence). The CDR3 covers 11 residues. Trimming left V 10 bases short and J 13 bases short, with 19 bases between. DNA of the CDR3: TGTGCCACCGATGCGAGAGAAGACTGGTACTTC. As protein: CATDAREDWYF.

This clone appeared a single time. The DNA for the CDR3 is TGTGCCAGCAGCCAAACAGGCTCCTACGAGCAGTACTTC. It translates to CASSQTGSYEQYF. The V call is TRBV4-2, the J call TRBJ2-7; TRBD1 might be the D (5 bases). In germline, CDR1 is LGHNA, CDR2 YNFKEQ. The V gene lost 2 bases and the J gene lost 0 bases, with 5 bases spanning the gap. There are 13 residues in the CDR3.

The V and J genes are TRBV13 and TRBJ2-3, with a tentative D call TRBD2 (6 bases). Trimming stripped 5 bases from V and 4 bases from J, with 25 bases between. This CDR3 is built from 18 residues. CDR1 and CDR2 from the germline V gene are PRHDT and FYEKMQ (reference sequence). CDR3 residues: CASSALTGDATVPDTQYF. CDR3 nucleotides: TGTGCCAGCAGCGCTTTGACGGGAGACGCTACTGTCCCAGATACGCAGTATTTT.

This clone was seen once. The chain is built from TRBV25-1 and TRBJ2-3; D is uncertain. The CDR3 runs to 12 residues. Deletions cut 4 bases from V and 4 bases from J, with 6 bases between. Germline assignment: CDR1 MGHDK and CDR2 SYGVNS. In DNA form, the CDR3 reads TGTGCCAGCAGTGCAGGCGCAGATACGCAGTATTTT. Translated, it gives CASSAGADTQYF.

The V call is TRBV14, the J call TRBJ1-1; possible D gene TRBD1, 6 bases. Per germline, CDR1 SGHDN and CDR2 FVKESK. This CDR3 is built from 18 residues. V was trimmed by 4 bases and J by 4 bases, leaving 25 bases between them. The chain's CDR3 is CASSPSRLQGLFFTEAFF. The CDR3 DNA reads as TGTGCCAGCAGCCCAAGCCGCTTACAGGGACTCTTCTTCACTGAAGCTTTCTTT.